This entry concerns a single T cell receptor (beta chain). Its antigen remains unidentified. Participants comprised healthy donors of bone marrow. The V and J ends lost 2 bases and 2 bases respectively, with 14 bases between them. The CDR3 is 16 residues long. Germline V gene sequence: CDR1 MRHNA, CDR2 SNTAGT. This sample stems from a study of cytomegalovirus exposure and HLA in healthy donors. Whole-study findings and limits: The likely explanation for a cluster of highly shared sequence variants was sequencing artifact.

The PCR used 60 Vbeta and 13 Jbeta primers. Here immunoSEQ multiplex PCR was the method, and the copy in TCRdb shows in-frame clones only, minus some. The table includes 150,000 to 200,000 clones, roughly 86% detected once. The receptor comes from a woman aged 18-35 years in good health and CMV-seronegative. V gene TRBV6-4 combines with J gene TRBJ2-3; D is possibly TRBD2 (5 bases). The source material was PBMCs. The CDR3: CASSDERLCYTDTQYF. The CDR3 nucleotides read TGTGCCAGCAGTGACGAGCGGCTTTGCTACACAGATACGCAGTATTTT.